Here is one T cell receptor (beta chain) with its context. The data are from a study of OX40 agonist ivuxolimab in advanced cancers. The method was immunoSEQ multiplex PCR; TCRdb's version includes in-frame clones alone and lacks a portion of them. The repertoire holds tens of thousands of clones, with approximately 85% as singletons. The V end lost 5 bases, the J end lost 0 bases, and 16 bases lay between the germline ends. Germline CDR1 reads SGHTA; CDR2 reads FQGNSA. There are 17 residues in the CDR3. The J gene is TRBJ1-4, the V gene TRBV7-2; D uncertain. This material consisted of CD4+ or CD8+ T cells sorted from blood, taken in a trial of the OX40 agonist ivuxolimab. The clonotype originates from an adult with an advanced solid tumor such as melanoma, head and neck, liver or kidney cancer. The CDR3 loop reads CASSIALEQATNEKLFF. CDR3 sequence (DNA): TGTGCCAGCAGCATTGCCCTAGAGCAAGCAACTAATGAAAAACTGTTTTTT. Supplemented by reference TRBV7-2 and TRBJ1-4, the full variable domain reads GAGVSQSPSNKVTEKGKDVELRCDPISGHTALYWYRQSLGQGLEFLIYFQGNSAPDKSGLPSDRFSAERTGGSVSTLTIQRTQQEDSAVYLCASSIALEQATNEKLFFGSGTQLSVL.